This TCR beta chain was captured by sequencing in a study of vaccination effects on CD4 cells after COVID-19. Study summary: Every participant took two doses of the BNT162b2 or mRNA-1273 vaccine. Findings and caveats of the study: Sampling in the study covered few convalescent patients and included no early post-infection timepoints.

Concerning this clone itself: The antigen remains unidentified.

Within the ViraFEST assay, antigen-specific CD4+ T cells underwent expansion with viral peptide pools prior to sequencing. When ten to eleven days of culture had elapsed, CD4+ T cells were isolated. The vaccine recipients had no prior SARS-CoV-2 infection, with negative nucleocapsid antibodies. It was with about 10 IU/ml IL-2 and about 10 ug/ml peptides that some 1.9 million PBMC per well were cultured. The data were produced by immunoSEQ multiplex PCR, yet TCRdb's version contains in-frame clones alone and is incomplete. This sample yields tens of thousands of clones, of which around 81% are seen a single time; less than 3% belongs to the top ten. With 6 bases removed from V and 0 bases from J, the gap between germline ends came to 9 bases. Germline CDR1 and CDR2: MNHEY and SVGAGI. The CDR3 is made up of 15 amino acids.

The sequence was collected from a human donor who received a COVID-19 vaccine. The chain is built from TRBV6-5 and TRBJ2-6; D gene uncertain. Specimen: CD4+ T cells from PBMCs cultured with HCoV-229E spike peptides, collected before COVID-19 vaccination. The CDR3 is CASRWYSSGANVLTF. The CDR3, as DNA: TGTGCCAGCAGATGGTATTCCTCTGGGGCCAACGTCCTGACTTTC.